This TCR beta chain originates from a study of cytomegalovirus exposure and HLA in healthy donors (dated 2017 in TCRdb). Broadly, across the study: An earlier analysis of under 600 of the donors reported 250 to 350 Gb of sequence data and 117 million unique TCR beta sequences from 150 million to 200 million T cells. An early release covering about 600 HLA-typed donors comprised about 290 gigabases of sequencing data and 65 million to 100 million unique TCR sequences. Of the roughly 420 genotyped donors, roughly 76% were placed in the genetic ancestry cluster associated with self-reported Caucasian donors. The study aimed to test whether signatures of past pathogen exposure could be identified by cataloging public T cell receptors. Using immunosequencing, the study profiled T cell repertoires from approximately 700 subjects and related those repertoires to cytomegalovirus serostatus. Besides the first cohort of 666 subjects, a separate validation cohort made up of some 110 different subjects was used. The study combined high-throughput TCR immunosequencing, statistical association of individual TCRs with disease status, and machine learning to predict cytomegalovirus infection status. In a later analysis, previously published TCR beta repertoires from 670 or so donors were re-analyzed and high-resolution HLA genotyping was added so that TCR occurrence patterns could be studied. In the later analysis, no new phenotypic data were used to find candidate immune exposures; instead, reliance was placed on TCR beta sequences and their occurrence across donors. To decide whether each TCR beta V gene segment behaved as functional or pseudogenic, an earlier analysis of 587 of the donors relied on high-throughput TCR beta sequencing. Donor age, sex, ethnicity and CMV serostatus were compiled alongside the repertoire data. A later genetic analysis took genome-wide SNP genotypes for about 65% of the 666 donors and used that subset as a discovery cohort. All discovery cohort repertoires had been generated using a single sequencing platform. Both class I and class II loci were covered by HLA typing, at four-digit resolution. The number of donors typed differed by locus, with about 629-630 for A, B, C, DRB1 and DQB1, approximately 500 for DQA1, 600 to 610 for DPA1, and 400 to 490 for DPB1. Roughly 5 DR-DQ haplotypes were treated as single units for association and clustering because of strong linkage in the cohort. Among about 400 genotyped donors of the cohort, an average of about 240,000 unique TCR beta nucleotide sequences was sequenced per donor, of which 15% to 20% were non-productive.

The cohort comprised under 700 healthy bone marrow donors. At the time of sampling, all cohort members were nominally healthy, though unrecorded immune exposures were likely present. The donor was CMV seronegative and was included in the group of several hundred seronegative cohort members. Each donor provided a peripheral blood sample, and peripheral blood mononuclear cells were used for TCR beta sequencing. The Qiagen DNeasy Blood Extraction Kit was used to extract genomic DNA from the blood cell samples. General findings and caveats noted by the study authors: Because some donors lacked HLA typing at each locus, the association tests relied only on the typed subset. Because the 87-base-pair reads could not distinguish some IMGT-functional V segments, including TRBV6-2 and TRBV6-3, those segments were excluded. Cytomegalovirus status was reported to be diagnosed by the classifier with high specificity and sensitivity in both the original and validation cohorts. A later genetic analysis reported fewer N-insertions in productive TCRs among donors in an Asian-associated ancestry cluster than the approximately 700-donor mean. A further reported finding was that TCR beta sequences accurately predicted the HLA-A and HLA-B alleles for most subjects in the first cohort. A later analysis found that TCR association rates varied across HLA loci, with DRB1 alleles showing the most associated TCRs and HLA-C alleles the fewest. V-gene and J-gene trimming of TCR beta chains was associated with a missense DCLRE1C variant in a later genetic analysis, and the association was replicated in an independent cohort. The study listed 164 TCR beta chains as associated with cytomegalovirus. Across donors, most TCR sequences were observed very rarely, whereas some public TCRs were present in many individuals. Correlated functional status among segregating V segments might be attributable to linkage disequilibrium, but an unknown experimental factor could not be ruled out. A few of the identified cytomegalovirus-associated TCR beta chains were confirmed in vitro to be specific for cytomegalovirus antigens. A later analysis found that most CMV-associated TCR beta chains appeared HLA-restricted, with HLA associations seemingly driven largely by CMV exposure. Presence/absence analyses assumed roughly uniform sequencing depth across donors, an assumption that may not hold. Broadly in line with IMGT annotations, most TCR beta V segments showed up in productive rearrangements about 87% or about 30% of the time in an earlier analysis of several hundred of the donors. A later analysis found that HLA-associated TCR beta chains were more clonally expanded and had lower generation probabilities than equally common non-associated chains. A later analysis associated about 18,000 TCR beta sequences with specific HLA alleles at a false discovery rate of 0.05. The earlier analysis of approximately 560 of the donors excluded roughly 17 rarely observed V segments, including chromosome 9 orphons, because counts were too low. Only TCR beta chains were sequenced in this cohort, and the absence of alpha or paired-chain data limited detectable features. In a later analysis, several top co-occurrence clusters were reported to appear linked to parvovirus B19, influenza, CMV and Epstein-Barr virus. The authors suggested that the approach could potentially be extended to other disease states and immunological phenotypes. Immune exposure information for the cohort was limited to CMV serostatus. A cluster of highly shared sequence variants was judged likely to represent a technical artifact of the sequencing pipeline. When HLA alleles, especially DR and DQ, strongly co-occurred, attributing TCR associations to individual alleles was difficult.

A word on this clone: Which antigen it targets is not known. There are no base qualities to consult, and no much larger clone falls within one base.

Between the V and J ends, shortened by 0 bases and 8 bases respectively, the junction contains 9 bases. CDR1 and CDR2 are drawn from the germline V gene: SGHRS, YFSETQ. From its cysteine to its phenylalanine, the CDR3 spans 13 amino acids. Only the CDR3 region is kept as DNA, spanning 39 bases read in frame from base 1. The method was the immunoSEQ multiplex PCR assay. For the multiplex PCR, a mixture combining 60 forward primers for TCR Vbeta segments and 13 reverse primers for TCR Jbeta segments was used. A multiplex PCR assay on genomic DNA amplified the CDR3 region of rearranged TCR beta genes. Amplified TCR beta libraries were sequenced as 87-base-pair reads on the Illumina HiSeq System. The authors processed their data as follows. In a later analysis, tens of millions of unique TCR beta chains were counted across the approximately 640 repertoires, and roughly 11 million of these chains were shared by at least two donors. To remove PCR and sequencing errors, raw reads were error-corrected and collapsed into unique sequences using a nearest-neighbor algorithm that merged closely related sequences. To assign V, D and J gene segments, CDR3 sequences were aligned to IMGT reference sequences. For a sequence to be retained, a match of at least six nucleotides to both a V gene segment and a J gene segment was required. A rearrangement was called productive if the CDR3 had no stop codons and remained in frame with V and J, and every other rearrangement was called non-productive. CDR3 was defined by IMGT convention, running from the second conserved V-encoded cysteine to the conserved J-encoded phenylalanine. The earlier analysis of a few hundred of the donors excluded sequences that lacked an unambiguous match to a single V gene segment. An earlier analysis of some 610 of the donors called V segments functional above 56.7% productive rearrangements and segregating when the between-donor standard deviation exceeded 5%. A statistical classification framework was developed to diagnose cytomegalovirus status using the catalog of TCR beta chain sequences. In a later analysis, TCR nucleotide sequences were compared against IMGT/GENE-DB human TR gene sequences so that V and J genes could be assigned. Using the TCRdist pipeline, a later analysis assigned CDR3 sequences along with most-parsimonious VDJ recombination scenarios. In a later analysis, each TCR beta chain was defined by its CDR3 amino acid sequence together with its V-gene family, and reads lacking a unique V-gene family were excluded. As a way to deal with suspected cross-contamination and a sequencing artifact, a later analysis dropped approximately 590 nucleotide sequences that were highly shared and had low generation probability. In a later analysis, a clonal expansion index was calculated for each public chain from normalized within-repertoire ranks of inferred template counts. A later analysis computed generation probabilities with a VDJ recombination model fitted to out-of-frame rearrangements, and checked the results against IGoR. In a later analysis, TCR-TCR, TCR-HLA and TCR-CMV co-occurrence was scored with hypergeometric tests, and a repertoire-size bias correction was applied to TCR pairs. A later analysis estimated false discovery rates by permuting HLA or CMV assignments 20 times. In a later analysis, co-occurring TCRs were grouped using DBSCAN, with TCRdist sequence similarity added in when clustering inside HLA-allele-positive subsets. For co-occurrence clustering, repertoires with fewer than 30,000 or more than 120,000 public chains were excluded, along with five or six repertoires with anomalous nucleotide sharing. The clones in this table, taken by TCRdb from immuneACCESS, are in-frame only. Not every clone is retained; where verified, under half of the shortfall comes from an unresolved V gene, and the cause of the rest is unknown. V, J and clone size were drawn from that table, and D and trimming were deduced from the DNA. The sample table contains over 95,000 clones; only one count was recorded for over 65% of them. The ten largest make up less than 3.5% of the sample.

The receptor comes from a female donor in good health and CMV-seronegative. The sequenced material came from PBMCs. Recombination joined TRBV5-1 with TRBJ1-3; a confident D gene designation cannot be given. The base sequence is TGCGCCAGCAGCTTGGGGTCGAGGGACACCATATATTTT. Its translation reads: CASSLGSRDTIYF.